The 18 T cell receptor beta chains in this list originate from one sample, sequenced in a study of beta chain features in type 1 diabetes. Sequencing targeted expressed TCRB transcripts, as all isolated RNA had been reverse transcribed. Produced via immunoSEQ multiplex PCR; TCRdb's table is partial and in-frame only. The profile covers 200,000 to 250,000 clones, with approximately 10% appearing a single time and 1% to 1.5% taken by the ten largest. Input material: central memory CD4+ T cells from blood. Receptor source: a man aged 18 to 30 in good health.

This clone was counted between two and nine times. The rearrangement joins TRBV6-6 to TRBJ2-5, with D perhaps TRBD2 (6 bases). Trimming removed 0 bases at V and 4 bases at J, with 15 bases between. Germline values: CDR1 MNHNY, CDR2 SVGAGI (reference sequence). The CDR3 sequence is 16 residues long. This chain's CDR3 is CASSYSTTGEAETQYF. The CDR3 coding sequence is TGTGCCAGCAGTTACTCGACTACGGGGGAGGCAGAGACCCAGTACTTC.

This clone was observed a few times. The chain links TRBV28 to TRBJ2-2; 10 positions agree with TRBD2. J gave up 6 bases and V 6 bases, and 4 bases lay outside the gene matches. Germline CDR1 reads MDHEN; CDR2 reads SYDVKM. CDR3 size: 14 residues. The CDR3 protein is CASRPGLAPGELFF. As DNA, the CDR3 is TGTGCCAGCAGACCGGGACTAGCGCCCGGGGAGCTGTTTTTT.

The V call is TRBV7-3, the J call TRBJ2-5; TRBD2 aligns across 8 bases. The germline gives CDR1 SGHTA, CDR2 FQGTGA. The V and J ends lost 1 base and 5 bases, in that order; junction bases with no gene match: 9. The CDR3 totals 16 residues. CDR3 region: CASSLKPGAGVETQYF. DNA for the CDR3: TGTGCCAGCAGCTTAAAGCCTGGAGCGGGAGTGGAGACCCAGTACTTC.

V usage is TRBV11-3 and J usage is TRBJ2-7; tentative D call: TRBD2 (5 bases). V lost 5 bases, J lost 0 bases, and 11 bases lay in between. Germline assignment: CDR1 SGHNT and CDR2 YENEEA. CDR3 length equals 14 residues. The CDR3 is CASSPTRDSYEQYF. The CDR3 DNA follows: TGTGCCAGCAGCCCAACCCGGGACTCCTACGAGCAGTACTTC. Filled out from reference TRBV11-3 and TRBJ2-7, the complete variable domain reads EAGVVQSPRYKIIEKKQPVAFWCNPISGHNTLYWYLQNLGQGPELLIRYENEEAVDDSQLPKDRFSAERLKGVDSTLKIQPAELGDSAVYLCASSPTRDSYEQYFGPGTRLTVT.

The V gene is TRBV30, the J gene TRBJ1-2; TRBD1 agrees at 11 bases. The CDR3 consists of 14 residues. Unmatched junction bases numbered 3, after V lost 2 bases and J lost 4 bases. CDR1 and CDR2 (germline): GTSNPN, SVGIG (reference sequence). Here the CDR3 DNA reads TGTGCCTGGAGTCGGACAGGGGGCCCCTATGGCTACACCTTC. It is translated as CAWSRTGGPYGYTF.

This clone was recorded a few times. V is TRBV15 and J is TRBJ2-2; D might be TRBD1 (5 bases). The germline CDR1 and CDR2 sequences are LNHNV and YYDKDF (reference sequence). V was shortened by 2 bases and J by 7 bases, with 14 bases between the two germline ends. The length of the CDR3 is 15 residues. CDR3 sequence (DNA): TGTGCCACCAGCAGAAAAGGGGATTCGGGCGGGGAGCTGTTTTTT. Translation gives CATSRKGDSGGELFF.

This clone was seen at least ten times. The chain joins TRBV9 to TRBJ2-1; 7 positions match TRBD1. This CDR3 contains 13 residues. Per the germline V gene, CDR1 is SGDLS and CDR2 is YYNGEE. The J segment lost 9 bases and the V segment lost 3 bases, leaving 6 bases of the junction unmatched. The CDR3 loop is CASSAWGQSEQFF. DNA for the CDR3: TGTGCCAGCAGCGCCTGGGGACAGAGTGAGCAGTTCTTC.

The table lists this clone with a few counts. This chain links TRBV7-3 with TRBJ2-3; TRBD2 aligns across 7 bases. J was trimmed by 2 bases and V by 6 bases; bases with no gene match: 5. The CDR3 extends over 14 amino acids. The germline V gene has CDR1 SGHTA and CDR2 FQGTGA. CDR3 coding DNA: TGTGCCAGCAGTAACCTAGCGGCCACAGATACGCAGTATTTT. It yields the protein CASSNLAATDTQYF. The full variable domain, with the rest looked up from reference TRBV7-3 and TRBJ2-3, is GAGVSQTPSNKVTEKGKYVELRCDPISGHTALYWYRQSLGQGPEFLIYFQGTGAADDSGLPNDRFFAVRPEGSVSTLKIQRTERGDSAVYLCASSNLAATDTQYFGPGTRLTVL.

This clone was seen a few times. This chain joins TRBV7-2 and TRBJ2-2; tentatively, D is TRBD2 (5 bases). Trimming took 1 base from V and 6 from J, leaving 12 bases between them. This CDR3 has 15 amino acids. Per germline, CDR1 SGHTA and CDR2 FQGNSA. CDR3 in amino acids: CASSLGGGVAGELFF. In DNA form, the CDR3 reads TGTGCCAGCAGCTTAGGAGGAGGCGTAGCCGGGGAGCTGTTTTTT.

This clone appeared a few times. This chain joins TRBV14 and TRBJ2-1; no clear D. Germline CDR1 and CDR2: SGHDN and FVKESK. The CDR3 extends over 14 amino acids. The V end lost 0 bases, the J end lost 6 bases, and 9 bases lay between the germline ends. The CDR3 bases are TGTGCCAGCAGCCAAGAAACCGGGCGCAATGAGCAGTTCTTC. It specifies CASSQETGRNEQFF.

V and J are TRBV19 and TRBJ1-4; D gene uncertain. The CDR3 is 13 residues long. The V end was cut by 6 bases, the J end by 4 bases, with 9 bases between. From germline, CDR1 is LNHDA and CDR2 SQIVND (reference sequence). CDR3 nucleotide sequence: TGTGCCAGTAGCCGGCACAGTAATGAAAAACTGTTTTTT. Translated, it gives CASSRHSNEKLFF. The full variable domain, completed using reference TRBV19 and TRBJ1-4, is DGGITQSPKYLFRKEGQNVTLSCEQNLNHDAMYWYRQDPGQGLRLIYYSQIVNDFQKGDIAEGYSVSREKKESFPLTVTSAQKNPTAFYLCASSRHSNEKLFFGSGTQLSVL.

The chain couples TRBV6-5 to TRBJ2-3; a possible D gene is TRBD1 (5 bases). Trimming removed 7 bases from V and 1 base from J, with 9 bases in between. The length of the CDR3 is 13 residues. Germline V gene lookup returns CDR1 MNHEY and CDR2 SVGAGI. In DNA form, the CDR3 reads TGTGCCAGCATGGTGACAGGCACAGATACGCAGTATTTT. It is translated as CASMVTGTDTQYF.

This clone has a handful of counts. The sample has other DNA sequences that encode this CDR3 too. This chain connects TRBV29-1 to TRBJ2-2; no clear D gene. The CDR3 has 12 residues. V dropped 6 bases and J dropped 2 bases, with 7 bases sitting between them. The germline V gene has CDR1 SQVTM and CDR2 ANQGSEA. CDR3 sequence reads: CSVSANTGELFF. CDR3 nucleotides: TGCAGCGTATCAGCAAACACCGGGGAGCTGTTTTTT.

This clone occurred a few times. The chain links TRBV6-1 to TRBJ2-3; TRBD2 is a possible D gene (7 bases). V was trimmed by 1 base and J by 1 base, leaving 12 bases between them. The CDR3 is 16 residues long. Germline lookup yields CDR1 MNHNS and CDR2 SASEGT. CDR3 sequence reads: CASSEGGGGGTDTQYF. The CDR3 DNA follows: TGTGCCAGCAGTGAAGGCGGAGGGGGGGGCACAGATACGCAGTATTTT.

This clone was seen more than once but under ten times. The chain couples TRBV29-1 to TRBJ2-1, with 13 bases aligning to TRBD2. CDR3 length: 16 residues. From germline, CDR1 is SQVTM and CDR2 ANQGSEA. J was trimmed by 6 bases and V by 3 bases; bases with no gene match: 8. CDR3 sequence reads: CSVDRTGLAGVNEQFF. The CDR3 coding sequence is TGCAGCGTTGATCGAACCGGACTAGCGGGGGTCAATGAGCAGTTCTTC.

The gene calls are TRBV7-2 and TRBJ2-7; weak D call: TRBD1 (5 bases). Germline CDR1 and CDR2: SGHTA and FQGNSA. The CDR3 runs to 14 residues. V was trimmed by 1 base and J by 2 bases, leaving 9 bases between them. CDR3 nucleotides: TGTGCCAGCAGCTTAGACAGGAACACCTACGAGCAGTACTTC. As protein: CASSLDRNTYEQYF.

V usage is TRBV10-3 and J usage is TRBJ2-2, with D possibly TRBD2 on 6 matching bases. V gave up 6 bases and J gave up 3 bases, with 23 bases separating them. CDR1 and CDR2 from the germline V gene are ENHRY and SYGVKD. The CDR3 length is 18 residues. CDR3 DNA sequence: TGTGCCATCAGGGCGGTGGTGTTCTCCAAGCGGGACACCGGGGAGCTGTTTTTT. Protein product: CAIRAVVFSKRDTGELFF.

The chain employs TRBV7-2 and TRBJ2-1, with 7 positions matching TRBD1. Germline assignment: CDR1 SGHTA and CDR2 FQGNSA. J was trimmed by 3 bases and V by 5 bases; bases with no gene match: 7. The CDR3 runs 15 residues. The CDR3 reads CASSPPGQIYNEQFF. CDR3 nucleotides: TGTGCCAGCAGCCCTCCGGGACAGATCTACAATGAGCAGTTCTTC.